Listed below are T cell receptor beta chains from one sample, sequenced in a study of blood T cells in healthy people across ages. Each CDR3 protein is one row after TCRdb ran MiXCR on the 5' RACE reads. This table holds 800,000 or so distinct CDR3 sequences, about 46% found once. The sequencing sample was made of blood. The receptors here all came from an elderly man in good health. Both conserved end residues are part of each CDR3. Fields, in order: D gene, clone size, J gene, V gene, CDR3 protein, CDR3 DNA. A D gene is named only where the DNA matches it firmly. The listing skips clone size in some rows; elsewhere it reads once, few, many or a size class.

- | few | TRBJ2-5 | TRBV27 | CASSLSHTQETQYF | TGTGCCAGCAGTTTGAGTCACACGCAAGAGACCCAGTACTTC
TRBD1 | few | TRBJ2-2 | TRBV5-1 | CASSQHNNRGPPLNTGELFF | TGCGCCAGCAGTCAGCACAATAACAGGGGGCCACCCCTGAACACCGGGGAGCTGTTTTTT
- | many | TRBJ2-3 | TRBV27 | CASSLDSFTDTQYF | TGTGCCAGCAGTTTAGACAGCTTCACAGATACGCAGTATTTT
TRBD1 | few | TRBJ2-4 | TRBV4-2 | CASSPTGTGGIQYF | TGTGCCAGCAGCCCGACCGGGACAGGGGGCATTCAGTACTTC
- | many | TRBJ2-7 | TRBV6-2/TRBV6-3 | CASSYSRTGGEQYF | TGTGCCAGCAGTTACTCCCGGACCGGGGGCGAGCAGTACTTC
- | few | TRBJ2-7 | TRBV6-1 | CASSGVLGGEQYF | TGTGCCAGCAGTGGTGTCCTAGGGGGAGAGCAGTACTTC
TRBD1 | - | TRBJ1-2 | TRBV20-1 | CSATGTGGGLDGYTF | TGCAGTGCAACCGGGACAGGGGGTGGGTTGGATGGCTACACCTTC
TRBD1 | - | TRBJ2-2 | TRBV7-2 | CASSPRQGGTGELFF | TGTGCCAGCAGCCCCCGACAGGGTGGAACCGGGGAGCTGTTTTTT
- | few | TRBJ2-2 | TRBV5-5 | CASSLVPGLNTGELFF | TGTGCCAGCAGCTTGGTTCCAGGACTGAACACCGGGGAGCTGTTTTTT
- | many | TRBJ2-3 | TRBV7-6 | CASGKRGNTDTQYF | TGTGCCAGCGGAAAACGGGGCAACACAGATACGCAGTATTTT
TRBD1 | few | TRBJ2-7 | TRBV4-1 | CASSQYVGQAGYYEQYF | TGCGCCAGCAGCCAATACGTTGGACAGGCCGGGTACTACGAGCAGTACTTC
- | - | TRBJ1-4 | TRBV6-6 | CASKDNEKLFF | TGTGCCAGCAAAGATAATGAAAAACTGTTTTTT
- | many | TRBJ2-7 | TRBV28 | CASSLSGREQYF | TGTGCCAGCAGTTTATCTGGGCGTGAGCAGTACTTC
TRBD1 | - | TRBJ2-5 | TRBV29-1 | CSVAKTGIGETQYF | TGCAGCGTTGCAAAGACAGGGATAGGGGAGACCCAGTACTTC
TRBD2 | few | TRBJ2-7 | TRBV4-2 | CASSLGSGGTGNEQYF | TGTGCCAGCAGCCTCGGGAGCGGGGGCACCGGGAACGAGCAGTACTTC
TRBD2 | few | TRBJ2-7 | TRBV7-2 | CASSPRLAGGPEQYF | TGTGCCAGCAGCCCGCGACTAGCGGGAGGTCCCGAGCAGTACTTC
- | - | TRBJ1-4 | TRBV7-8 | CASSLERATNEKLFF | TGTGCCAGCAGCTTGGAGAGAGCAACTAATGAAAAACTGTTTTTT
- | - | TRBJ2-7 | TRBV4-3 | CASSQDHEQYF | TGCGCCAGCAGCCAAGATCACGAGCAGTACTTC
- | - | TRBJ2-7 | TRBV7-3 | CASSLMSGYEQYF | TGTGCCAGCAGCTTAATGTCAGGGTACGAGCAGTACTTC
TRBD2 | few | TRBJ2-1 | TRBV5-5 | CASSPGTSGSYSYNEQFF | TGTGCCAGCAGCCCCGGGACTAGCGGGAGTTACTCCTACAATGAGCAGTTCTTC